These 24 T cell receptor beta chains were sequenced from one sample in a study of cytomegalovirus exposure and HLA in healthy donors. The primer mix had 60 Vbeta and 13 Jbeta primers. Data came from immunoSEQ multiplex PCR; TCRdb stores just in-frame clones and leaves some out. This sample has 100,000 to 150,000 clones, with around 79% found just once. Sequenced material: PBMCs. All receptors come from a woman aged 35 to 49 in good health and CMV-seronegative.

CDR3 loop: CASSSPAIAEKLFF. CDR3 sequence (DNA): TGTGCCAGCAGTTCCCCTGCAATTGCGGAAAAACTGTTTTTT. The V gene is TRBV28, the J gene TRBJ1-4; D is ambiguous. This CDR3 is built from 14 residues. Germline V gives CDR1 MDHEN, CDR2 SYDVKM. V lost 4 bases to trimming and J lost 8 bases, with 14 bases between them.

The rearrangement links TRBV6-1 to TRBJ1-6, with D possibly matching TRBD1 (5 bases). Trimming took 6 bases from V and 14 from J, leaving 17 bases between them. The CDR3 contains 13 residues. Germline V CDR1 and CDR2: MNHNS, SASEGT. The CDR3: CASRGESLGALHF. The CDR3 region has the DNA TGTGCCAGCAGAGGGGAATCCCTAGGGGCCCTCCACTTT.

Points on this clone: The same CDR3 can be traced to other DNA sequences in this sample. This rearrangement joins TRBV6-5 to TRBJ1-3; D might be TRBD1 (6 bases). The CDR3 totals 16 residues. Trimming stripped 0 bases from V and 2 bases from J, with 11 bases between. Germline CDR1 and CDR2: MNHEY and SVGAGI. This CDR3 reads CASSYSRQDPGNTIYF. The CDR3 region has the DNA TGTGCCAGCAGTTACTCGAGACAGGATCCTGGAAACACCATATATTTT.

V is TRBV5-6 and J is TRBJ2-5; 7 positions match TRBD1. The CDR3 runs 16 residues. Trimming removed 4 bases from V and 5 bases from J; junction bases left unmatched: 14. Germline V gene lookup returns CDR1 SGHDT and CDR2 YYEEEE. The CDR3, as DNA: TGTGCCAGCAGCACTCGGGGCAGGGGGTTCGGGGAGACCCAGTACTTC. Its protein product is CASSTRGRGFGETQYF. Variable domain in full (rest from reference TRBV5-6 and TRBJ2-5): DAGVTQSPTHLIKTRGQQVTLRCSPKSGHDTVSWYQQALGQGPQFIFQYYEEEERQRGNFPDRFSGHQFPNYSSELNVNALLLGDSALYLCASSTRGRGFGETQYFGPGTRLLVL.

The chain links TRBV7-2 to TRBJ1-1, with D unresolved. Per the germline V gene, CDR1 is SGHTA and CDR2 is FQGNSA. CDR3 length: 14 residues. Trimming removed 0 bases at V and 5 bases at J, with 10 bases between. CDR3 protein: CASSLAAGGTEAFF. CDR3 in DNA: TGTGCCAGCAGCTTAGCGGCAGGAGGAACTGAAGCTTTCTTT.

The J gene is TRBJ1-1, the V gene TRBV2, with D possibly matching TRBD1 (6 bases). Trimming pared 2 bases from V and 5 bases from J, leaving 9 bases between. The CDR3 covers 13 residues. Germline V gene lookup returns CDR1 SNHLY and CDR2 FYNNEI. The CDR3 region is CASSEFQGTEAFF. Here the CDR3 DNA reads TGTGCCAGCAGTGAATTTCAGGGGACTGAAGCTTTCTTT.

V gene TRBV7-9 combines with J gene TRBJ1-2; TRBD1 agrees at 9 bases. The CDR3 loop spans 14 amino acids. Germline CDR1 is SEHNR and CDR2 is FQNEAQ (reference sequence). The J segment lost 4 bases and the V segment lost 4 bases, leaving 4 bases of the junction unmatched. CDR3 region: CASSSDRGGYGYTF. The CDR3 nucleotides are TGTGCCAGCAGCTCAGACAGGGGGGGCTATGGCTACACCTTC.

This sequence joins TRBV19 and TRBJ1-4; D gene unclear. Trimming took off 1 base at V and 6 bases at J, with 12 bases between the two ends. The CDR3 spans 15 residues. Germline V lookup: CDR1 LNHDA, CDR2 SQIVND (reference sequence). The CDR3 region is CASSIGRWPHEKLFF. DNA for the CDR3: TGTGCCAGTAGTATAGGCAGGTGGCCACATGAAAAACTGTTTTTT.

The chain carries TRBV27 and TRBJ2-7; 8 bases are a match to TRBD2. V was pared by 0 bases and J by 4 bases, with 2 bases of the junction left unmatched. The CDR3 sequence is 14 residues long. CDR1 is MNHEY and CDR2 is SMNVEV in the germline V gene (reference sequence). The CDR3 region is CASSLSRGGYEQYF. The CDR3 coding sequence is TGTGCCAGCAGTTTATCCCGGGGGGGTTACGAGCAGTACTTC.

The V gene is TRBV9, the J gene TRBJ1-2, with 9 bases aligning to TRBD1. The CDR3 consists of 17 residues. Germline V gives CDR1 SGDLS, CDR2 YYNGEE. V shed 4 bases and J 1 base; nucleotides not matched to a gene: 11. The CDR3 nucleotides are TGTGCCAGCAGCCCCTGGACAGGGGACTCCCTTAACTATGGCTACACCTTC. This gives the protein CASSPWTGDSLNYGYTF.

This clone has just a few counts. The chain uses TRBV6-6 and TRBJ2-7; TRBD2 aligns across 10 bases. V lost 8 bases and J lost 6; bases outside the gene matches: 7. The CDR3 length is 13 residues. Germline CDR1 reads MNHNY; CDR2 reads SVGAGI (reference sequence). DNA of the CDR3: TGTGCCAGCCACCCTAGCGGGAGTGGCGAGCAGTACTTC. Encoded protein: CASHPSGSGEQYF.

The chain is built from TRBV12-5 and TRBJ2-7; D is perhaps TRBD1 (6 bases). This CDR3 has 15 residues. The V end lost 5 bases, the J end lost 5 bases, and 19 bases lay between the germline ends. Germline V CDR1 and CDR2: LGHNT, FRNRAP. Written as DNA, the CDR3 is TGTGCTAGTGGTACGTCTAACAGGGAAATCCACGAGCAGTACTTC. Translation: CASGTSNREIHEQYF.

This clone appeared a few times. The chain joins TRBV5-6 to TRBJ2-2; a weak D match, TRBD1 (5 bases). The V end lost 5 bases, the J end lost 2 bases, and 13 bases lay between the germline ends. The CDR3 spans 15 residues. Germline assignment: CDR1 SGHDT and CDR2 YYEEEE. The CDR3: CASRKTGANTGELFF. In DNA, the CDR3 is TGTGCCAGCAGAAAGACTGGGGCCAACACCGGGGAGCTGTTTTTT.

The genes are TRBV4-1 and TRBJ1-4; D is unclear. This CDR3 spans 15 amino acids. Germline V gives CDR1 MGHRA, CDR2 YSYEKL. V was pared by 1 base and J by 6 bases, with 12 bases between. The CDR3 region has the DNA TGCGCCAGCAGCCAAGGACCCCTACGGGATGAAAAACTGTTTTTT. The encoded protein is CASSQGPLRDEKLFF.

The J gene is TRBJ1-3, the V gene TRBV5-1; unclear D gene. V lost 5 bases and J 0 bases, leaving 12 bases between the germline ends. The germline V gene encodes CDR1 SGHRS and CDR2 YFSETQ. The CDR3 is made up of 15 amino acids. In DNA form, the CDR3 reads TGCGCCAGCAGAAAGGAGGACGGCTCTGGAAACACCATATATTTT. Amino acids: CASRKEDGSGNTIYF.

The rearrangement joins TRBV6-1 to TRBJ2-1, with a tentative D call TRBD2 (5 bases). CDR3 length equals 15 residues. The ends were cut back, 5 bases at V and 6 bases at J, with 17 bases in the middle. The germline V gene encodes CDR1 MNHNS and CDR2 SASEGT. For the CDR3, the DNA is TGTGCCAGCAGTCCACTTCCTACCGGGGTCAATGAGCAGTTCTTC. Its protein product is CASSPLPTGVNEQFF.

This chain joins TRBV18 and TRBJ2-7, with 15 bases that match TRBD2. The V segment lost 3 bases and the J segment 7 bases; nucleotides outside the gene matches: 4. There are 15 residues in the CDR3. Germline V gene lookup returns CDR1 KGHSH and CDR2 LQKENI. DNA of the CDR3: TGTGCCAGCTCACCGGGACTAGCGGGGGGTAGGGAGCAGTACTTC. Residues: CASSPGLAGGREQYF.

This chain uses TRBV6-6 with TRBJ2-2; no clear D. V was shortened by 2 bases and J by 3 bases, with 10 bases between the two germline ends. This CDR3 is 15 amino acids long. The germline V gene encodes CDR1 MNHNY and CDR2 SVGAGI (reference sequence). The CDR3 sequence is CASSYRGGYTGELFF. The CDR3 DNA follows: TGTGCCAGCAGTTACCGAGGCGGCTACACCGGGGAGCTGTTTTTT.

This clone was found a few times. The chain carries TRBV4-2 and TRBJ2-1; possible D gene TRBD2, 5 bases. This CDR3 is 16 amino acids long. Per the germline V gene, CDR1 is LGHNA and CDR2 is YNFKEQ. V was trimmed by 1 base and J by 8 bases, leaving 18 bases between them. The CDR3 DNA sequence: TGTGCCAGCAGCCAAGTTGCTAGCCTAAGGATCGATGAGCAGTTCTTC. Its translation: CASSQVASLRIDEQFF.

This clone was counted between two and nine times. The chain employs TRBV4-2 and TRBJ2-7; 7 bases align to TRBD1. V lost 0 bases and J lost 3; bases outside the gene matches: 5. The CDR3 has 15 residues. Germline-derived CDR1 and CDR2 are LGHNA and YNFKEQ. CDR3 sequence (DNA): TGTGCCAGCAGCCAAGAGTGGGGACAGAACTACGAGCAGTACTTC. As protein: CASSQEWGQNYEQYF.

The chain links TRBV6-1 to TRBJ2-3; D might be TRBD1 (5 bases). V was cut by 10 bases and J by 6 bases, with 11 bases left in between. The CDR3 contains 11 residues. Germline V CDR1 and CDR2: MNHNS, SASEGT. The CDR3 region is CATKGYDTQYF. For the CDR3, the DNA is TGTGCCACCAAGGGGTACGATACGCAGTATTTT.

The chain has TRBV5-1 and TRBJ2-1; no firm D call. The CDR3 totals 16 residues. Germline CDR1 SGHRS, CDR2 YFSETQ. The ends were cut back, 4 bases at V and 1 base at J, with 15 bases in the middle. The DNA of the CDR3 is TGCGCCAGCAGCCCTATTCAAGCCGGGTCCTACAATGAGCAGTTCTTC. This gives the protein CASSPIQAGSYNEQFF.

The rearrangement links TRBV7-2 to TRBJ1-3, with no clear D. Trimming cost V 2 bases and J 4 bases, with 18 bases left between them. Germline V gene lookup returns CDR1 SGHTA and CDR2 FQGNSA. CDR3 length: 17 residues. In DNA form, the CDR3 reads TGTGCCAGCAGCTTAAATGCGGGTACGGTCTCCGGAAACACCATATATTTT. Protein product: CASSLNAGTVSGNTIYF.

This rearrangement joins TRBV4-1 to TRBJ1-2; TRBD1 might be the D (5 bases). CDR3 length equals 14 residues. Trimming took 4 bases from V and 0 from J, leaving 9 bases between them. Germline V CDR1 and CDR2: MGHRA, YSYEKL. The CDR3 is CASSPPGANYGYTF. In DNA, the CDR3 is TGCGCCAGCAGCCCCCCGGGGGCTAACTATGGCTACACCTTC.